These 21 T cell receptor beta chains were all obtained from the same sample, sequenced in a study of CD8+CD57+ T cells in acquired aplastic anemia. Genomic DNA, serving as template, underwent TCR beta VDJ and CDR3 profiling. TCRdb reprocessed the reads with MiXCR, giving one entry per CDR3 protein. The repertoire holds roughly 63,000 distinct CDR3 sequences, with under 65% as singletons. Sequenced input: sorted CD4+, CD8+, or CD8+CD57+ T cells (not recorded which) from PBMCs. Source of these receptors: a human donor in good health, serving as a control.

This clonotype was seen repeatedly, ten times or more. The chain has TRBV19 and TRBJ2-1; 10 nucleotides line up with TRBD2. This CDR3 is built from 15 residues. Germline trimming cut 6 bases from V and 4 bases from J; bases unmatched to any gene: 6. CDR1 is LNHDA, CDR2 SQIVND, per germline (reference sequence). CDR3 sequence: CASRPGAGGYNEQFF. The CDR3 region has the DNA TGTGCCAGTAGACCGGGAGCGGGGGGGTACAATGAGCAGTTCTTC.

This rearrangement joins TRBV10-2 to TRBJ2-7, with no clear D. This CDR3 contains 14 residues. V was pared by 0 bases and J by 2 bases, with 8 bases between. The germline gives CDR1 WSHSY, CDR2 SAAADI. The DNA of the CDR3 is TGCGCCAGCAGTGAGTCCGACGGAACCTACGAGCAGTACTTC. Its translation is CASSESDGTYEQYF.

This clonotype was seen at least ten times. The CDR3 protein is CASSPQGGYGYTF. In nucleotides, the CDR3 is TGTGCCAGCTCACCTCAGGGAGGCTATGGCTACACCTTC. The V call is TRBV18, the J call TRBJ1-2; a possible D gene is TRBD1 (5 bases). V dropped 3 bases and J dropped 4 bases, with 9 bases sitting between them. The germline V gene encodes CDR1 KGHSH and CDR2 LQKENI. CDR3 length: 13 residues.

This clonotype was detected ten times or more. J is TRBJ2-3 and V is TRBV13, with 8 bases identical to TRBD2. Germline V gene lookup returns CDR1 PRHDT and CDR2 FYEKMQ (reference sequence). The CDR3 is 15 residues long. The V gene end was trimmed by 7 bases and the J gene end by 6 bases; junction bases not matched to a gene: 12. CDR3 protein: CASTKGPGGPDTQYF. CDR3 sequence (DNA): TGTGCCAGCACCAAGGGCCCGGGGGGGCCGGATACGCAGTATTTT.

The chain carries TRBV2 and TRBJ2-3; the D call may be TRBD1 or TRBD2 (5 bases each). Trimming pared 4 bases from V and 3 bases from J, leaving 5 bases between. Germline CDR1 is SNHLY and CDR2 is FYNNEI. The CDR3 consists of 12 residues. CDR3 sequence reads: CASSGGTDTQYF. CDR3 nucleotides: TGTGCCAGCAGTGGGGGGACAGATACGCAGTATTTT.

The CDR3 protein is CSARPPELDGYTF. The CDR3 bases are TGCAGTGCTAGACCACCAGAGCTAGATGGCTACACCTTC. The chain combines TRBV20-1 with TRBJ1-2; D uncertain. Germline V gene lookup returns CDR1 DFQATT and CDR2 SNEGSKA (reference sequence). Trimming pared 2 bases from V and 6 bases from J, leaving 13 bases between. The CDR3 length is 13 residues.

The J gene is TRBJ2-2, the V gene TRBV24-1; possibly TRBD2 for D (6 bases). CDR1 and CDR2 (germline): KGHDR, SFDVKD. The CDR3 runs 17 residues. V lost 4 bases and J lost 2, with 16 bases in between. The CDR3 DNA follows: TGTGCCACCAGTGACCGACCGGGGGACCGAAACACCGGGGAGCTGTTTTTT. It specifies CATSDRPGDRNTGELFF.

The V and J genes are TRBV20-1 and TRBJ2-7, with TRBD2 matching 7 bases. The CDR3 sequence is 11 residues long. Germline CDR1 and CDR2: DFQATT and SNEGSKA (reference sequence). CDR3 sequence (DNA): TGCAAGGCTAGCGGAGCCTACGAGCAGTACTTC. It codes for CKASGAYEQYF.

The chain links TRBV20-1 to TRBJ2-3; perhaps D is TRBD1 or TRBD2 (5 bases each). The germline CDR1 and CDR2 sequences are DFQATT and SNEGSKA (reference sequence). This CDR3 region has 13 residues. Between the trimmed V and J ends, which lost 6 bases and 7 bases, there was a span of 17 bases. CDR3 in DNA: TGCAGTGCCATAAATGTGGGGACCAATACGCAGTATTTT. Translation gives CSAINVGTNTQYF.

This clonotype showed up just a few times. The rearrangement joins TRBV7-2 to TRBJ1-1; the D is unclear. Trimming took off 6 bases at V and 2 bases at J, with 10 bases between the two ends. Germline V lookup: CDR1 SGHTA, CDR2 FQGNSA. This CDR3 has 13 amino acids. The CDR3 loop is CASSFGSNTEAFF. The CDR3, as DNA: TGTGCCAGCAGTTTTGGCAGTAACACTGAAGCTTTCTTT.

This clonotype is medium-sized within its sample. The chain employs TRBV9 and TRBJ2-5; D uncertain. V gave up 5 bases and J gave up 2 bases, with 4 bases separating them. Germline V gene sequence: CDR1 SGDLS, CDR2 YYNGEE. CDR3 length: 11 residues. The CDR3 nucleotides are TGTGCCAGCAGACCTCAAGAGACCCAGTACTTC. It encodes CASRPQETQYF.

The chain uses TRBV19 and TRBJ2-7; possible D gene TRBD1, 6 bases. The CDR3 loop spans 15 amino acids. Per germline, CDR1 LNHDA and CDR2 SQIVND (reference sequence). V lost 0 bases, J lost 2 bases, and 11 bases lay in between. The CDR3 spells CASSIEKGVTYEQYF. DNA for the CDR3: TGTGCCAGTAGTATAGAGAAGGGGGTAACCTACGAGCAGTACTTC.

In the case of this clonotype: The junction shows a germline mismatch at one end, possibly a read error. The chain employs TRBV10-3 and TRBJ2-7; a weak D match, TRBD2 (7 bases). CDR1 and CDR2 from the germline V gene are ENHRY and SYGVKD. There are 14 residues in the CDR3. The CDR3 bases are TGTGCCATCAGTGTGGATGGGGGGGCGTACGAGCAATACTTC. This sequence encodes CAISVDGGAYEQYF.

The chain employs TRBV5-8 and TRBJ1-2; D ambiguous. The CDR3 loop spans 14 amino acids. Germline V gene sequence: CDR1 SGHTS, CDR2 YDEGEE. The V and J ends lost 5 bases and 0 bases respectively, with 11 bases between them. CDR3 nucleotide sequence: TGTGCCAGCAGTCCAGATCCAGCTAACTATGGCTACACCTTC. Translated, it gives CASSPDPANYGYTF.

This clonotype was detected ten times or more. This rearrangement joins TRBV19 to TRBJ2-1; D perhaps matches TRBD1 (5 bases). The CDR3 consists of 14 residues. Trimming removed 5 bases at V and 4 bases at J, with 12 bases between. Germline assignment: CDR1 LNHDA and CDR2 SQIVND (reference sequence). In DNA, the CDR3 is TGTGCCAGTAGTTTCCTGACAGATTACAATGAGCAGTTCTTC. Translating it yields CASSFLTDYNEQFF. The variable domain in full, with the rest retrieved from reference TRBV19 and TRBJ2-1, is DGGITQSPKYLFRKEGQNVTLSCEQNLNHDAMYWYRQDPGQGLRLIYYSQIVNDFQKGDIAEGYSVSREKKESFPLTVTSAQKNPTAFYLCASSFLTDYNEQFFGPGTRLTVL.

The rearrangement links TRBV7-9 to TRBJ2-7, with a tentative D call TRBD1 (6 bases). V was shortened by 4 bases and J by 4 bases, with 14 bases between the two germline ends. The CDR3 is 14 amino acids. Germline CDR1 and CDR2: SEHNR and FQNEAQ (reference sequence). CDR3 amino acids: CASSSRTTGYEQYF. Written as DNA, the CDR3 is TGTGCCAGCAGCTCCCGGACGACAGGATACGAGCAGTACTTC.

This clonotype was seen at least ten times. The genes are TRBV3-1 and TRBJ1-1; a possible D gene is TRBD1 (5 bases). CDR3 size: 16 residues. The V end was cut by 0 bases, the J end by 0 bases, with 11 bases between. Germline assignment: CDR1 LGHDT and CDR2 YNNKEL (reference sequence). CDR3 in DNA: TGTGCCAGCAGCCAAGAAAGTTGGGGGATGAACACTGAAGCTTTCTTT. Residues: CASSQESWGMNTEAFF.

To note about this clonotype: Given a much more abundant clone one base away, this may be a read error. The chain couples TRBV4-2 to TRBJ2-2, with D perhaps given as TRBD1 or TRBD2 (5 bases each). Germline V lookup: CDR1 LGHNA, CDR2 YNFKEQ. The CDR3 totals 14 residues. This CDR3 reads CASGNRDPTGELSF. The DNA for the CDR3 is TGTGCCAGCGGGAATCGGGACCCCACCGGGGAGCTGTCTTTT.

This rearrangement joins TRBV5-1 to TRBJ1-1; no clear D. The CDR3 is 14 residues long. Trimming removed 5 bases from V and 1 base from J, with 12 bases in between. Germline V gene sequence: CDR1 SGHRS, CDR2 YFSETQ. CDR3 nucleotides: TGCGCCAGCAGAGGAAGCCTGTCGAACACTGAAGCTTTCTTT. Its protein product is CASRGSLSNTEAFF.

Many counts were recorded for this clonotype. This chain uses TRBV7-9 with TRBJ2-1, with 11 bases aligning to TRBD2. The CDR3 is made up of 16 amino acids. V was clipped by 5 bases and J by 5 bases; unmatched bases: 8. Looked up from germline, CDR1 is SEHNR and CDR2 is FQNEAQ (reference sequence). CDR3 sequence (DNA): TGTGCCAGCAGCATAATGGGGACTAGCGGCGACAATGAGCAGTTCTTC. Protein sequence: CASSIMGTSGDNEQFF.

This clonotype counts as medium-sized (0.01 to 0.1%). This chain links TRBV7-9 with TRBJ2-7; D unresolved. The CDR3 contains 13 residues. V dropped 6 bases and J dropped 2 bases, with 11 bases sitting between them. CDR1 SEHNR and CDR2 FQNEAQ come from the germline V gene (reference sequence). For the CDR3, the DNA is TGTGCCAGCAGTTTGGTAGGTGCCTACGAGCAGTACTTC. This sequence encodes CASSLVGAYEQYF.